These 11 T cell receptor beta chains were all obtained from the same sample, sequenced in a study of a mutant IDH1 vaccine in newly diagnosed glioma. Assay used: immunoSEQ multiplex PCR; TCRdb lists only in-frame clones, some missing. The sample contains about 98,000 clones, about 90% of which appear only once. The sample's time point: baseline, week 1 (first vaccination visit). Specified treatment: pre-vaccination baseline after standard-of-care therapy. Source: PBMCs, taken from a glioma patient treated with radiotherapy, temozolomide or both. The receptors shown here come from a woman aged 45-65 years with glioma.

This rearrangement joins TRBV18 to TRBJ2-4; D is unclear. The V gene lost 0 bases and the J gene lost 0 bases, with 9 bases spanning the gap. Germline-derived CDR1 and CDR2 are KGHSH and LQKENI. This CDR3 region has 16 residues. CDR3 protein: CASSPPKGLAKNIQYF. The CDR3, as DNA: TGTGCCAGCTCACCACCCAAAGGATTAGCCAAAAACATTCAGTACTTC.

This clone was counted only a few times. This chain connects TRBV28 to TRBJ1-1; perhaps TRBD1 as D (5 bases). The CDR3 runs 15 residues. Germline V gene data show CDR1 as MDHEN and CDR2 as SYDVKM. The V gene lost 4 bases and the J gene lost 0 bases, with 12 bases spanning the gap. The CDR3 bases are TGTGCCAGCAGTTCCGGAGACAGTCTGAACACTGAAGCTTTCTTT. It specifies CASSSGDSLNTEAFF. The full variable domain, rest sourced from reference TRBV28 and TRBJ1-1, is DVKVTQSSRYLVKRTGEKVFLECVQDMDHENMFWYRQDPGLGLRLIYFSYDVKMKEKGDIPEGYSVSREKKERFSLILESASTNQTSMYLCASSSGDSLNTEAFFGQGTRLTVV.

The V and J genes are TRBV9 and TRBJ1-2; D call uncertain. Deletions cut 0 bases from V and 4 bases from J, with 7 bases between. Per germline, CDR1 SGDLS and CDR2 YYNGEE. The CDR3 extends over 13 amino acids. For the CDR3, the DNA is TGTGCCAGCAGCGTAGAGGGTGGCTATGGCTACACCTTC. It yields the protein CASSVEGGYGYTF.

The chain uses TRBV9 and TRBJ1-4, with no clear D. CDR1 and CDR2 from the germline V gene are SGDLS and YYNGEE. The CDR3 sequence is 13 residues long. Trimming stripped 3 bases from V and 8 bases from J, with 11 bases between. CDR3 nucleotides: TGTGCCAGCAGCGCGACTGACCTCGAAAAACTGTTTTTT. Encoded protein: CASSATDLEKLFF.

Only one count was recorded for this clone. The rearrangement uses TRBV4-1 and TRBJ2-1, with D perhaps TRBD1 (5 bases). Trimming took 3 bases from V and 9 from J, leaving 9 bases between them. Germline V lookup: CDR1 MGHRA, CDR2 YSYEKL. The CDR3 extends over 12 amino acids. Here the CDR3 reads CASSQQGLEQFF. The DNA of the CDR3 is TGCGCCAGCAGCCAGCAGGGCCTTGAGCAGTTCTTC.

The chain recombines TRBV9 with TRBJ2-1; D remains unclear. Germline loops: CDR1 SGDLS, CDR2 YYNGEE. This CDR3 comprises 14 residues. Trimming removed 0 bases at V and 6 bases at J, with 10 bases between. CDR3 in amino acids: CASSVESRPNEQFF. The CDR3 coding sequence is TGTGCCAGCAGCGTAGAATCCCGACCCAATGAGCAGTTCTTC.

The CDR3 here is CASRSTDTLAGELFF. The CDR3 DNA sequence: TGTGCCAGCAGATCGACAGACACGCTCGCCGGGGAGCTGTTTTTT. The genes are TRBV7-9 and TRBJ2-2; maybe TRBD1 (5 bases). The CDR3 is made up of 15 amino acids. Trimming took 6 bases from V and 6 from J, leaving 17 bases between them. Per the germline V gene, CDR1 is SEHNR and CDR2 is FQNEAQ (reference sequence).

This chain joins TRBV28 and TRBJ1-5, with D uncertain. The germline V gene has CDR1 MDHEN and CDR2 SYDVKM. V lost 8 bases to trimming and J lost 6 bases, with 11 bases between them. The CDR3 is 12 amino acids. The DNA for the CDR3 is TGTGCCAGCGAGGCAGACGGTCAGCCCCAGCATTTT. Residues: CASEADGQPQHF. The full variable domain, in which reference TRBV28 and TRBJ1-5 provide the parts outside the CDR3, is DVKVTQSSRYLVKRTGEKVFLECVQDMDHENMFWYRQDPGLGLRLIYFSYDVKMKEKGDIPEGYSVSREKKERFSLILESASTNQTSMYLCASEADGQPQHFGDGTRLSIL.

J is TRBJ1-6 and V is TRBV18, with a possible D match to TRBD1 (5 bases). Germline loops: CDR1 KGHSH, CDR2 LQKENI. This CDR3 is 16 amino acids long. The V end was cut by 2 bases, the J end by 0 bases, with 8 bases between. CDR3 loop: CASSPRQLSYNSPLHF. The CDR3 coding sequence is TGTGCCAGCTCACCAAGACAGCTCTCCTATAATTCACCCCTCCACTTT.

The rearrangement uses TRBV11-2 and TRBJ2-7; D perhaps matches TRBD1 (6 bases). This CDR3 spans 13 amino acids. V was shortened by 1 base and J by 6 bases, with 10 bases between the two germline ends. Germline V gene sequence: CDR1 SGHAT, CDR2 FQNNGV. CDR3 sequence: CASSLGRGAEQYF. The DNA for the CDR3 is TGTGCCAGCAGCTTAGGCAGGGGCGCCGAGCAGTACTTC.

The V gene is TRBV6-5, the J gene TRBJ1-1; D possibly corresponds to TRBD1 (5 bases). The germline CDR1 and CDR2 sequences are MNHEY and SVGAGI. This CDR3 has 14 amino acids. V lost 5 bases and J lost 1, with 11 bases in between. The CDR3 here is CASSGRGGNTEAFF. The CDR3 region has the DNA TGTGCCAGCAGTGGACGGGGGGGGAACACTGAAGCTTTCTTT.